The clone carrying this T cell receptor (beta chain) was seen ten or more times. Per the germline V gene, CDR1 is ENHRY and CDR2 is SYGVKD. There are 14 residues in the CDR3. J lost 6 bases, V lost 4 bases, and 6 bases had no gene match. This entry comes from a study of early T cells in non-severe SARS-CoV-2 infection. Tagging with unique molecular identifiers was applied to individual cDNA molecules. TCRdb reanalysed the 5' RACE reads using MiXCR and keeps one entry per CDR3 protein. The table lists over 85,000 distinct CDR3 sequences, over 10% of them singletons, with about 6% in the top ten. Sequenced material: whole blood. The clonotype comes from an adult who was a healthcare worker with PCR-confirmed SARS-CoV-2 infection or an uninfected control (not recorded which). The chain combines TRBV10-3 with TRBJ2-7, with 10 positions matching TRBD1. The DNA for the CDR3 is TGTGCCATCAGTGTGGGGGACAGGGGAAGCGAGCAGTACTTC. It is translated as CAISVGDRGSEQYF.